This T cell receptor (beta chain) was captured by sequencing in a study of T cells expressing NK-cell markers. Broader study findings: Of the CD8+ T cell pool in over 5 donors, roughly 1.0-8% was accounted for by dominant NKG2C+ clonotypes. The study found these clonotypes also leading the CD3+CD56-NKG2C+ fraction in a few donors.

To note about this clonotype: What it binds is unknown.

The CDR3 is 15 amino acids. CDR1 is DFQATT and CDR2 is SNEGSKA in the germline V gene (reference sequence). After re-calling the 5' RACE reads, TCRdb lists one entry per CDR3 protein, DNA absent. This sample's table has some 410,000 distinct CDR3 sequences. The receptor was derived from a woman between 18 and 70 years old in good health. This chain uses TRBV20-1 with TRBJ2-5; TCRdb selects TRBD1, and the lack of DNA leaves this call unchecked. The sequenced sample was blood T cells: a sorted CD56 or NKG2C T cell subset, CD4+ or CD8+ T cells, or bulk PBMC T cells (not recorded which). CDR3 amino acids: CSARVYRGSVETQYF.